The 26 T cell receptor beta chains listed next were all sequenced from one sample in a study of monozygotic twins with inflammatory bowel disease. One entry per CDR3 protein, without DNA, is what TCRdb gives after re-calling the 5' RACE reads. This repertoire includes some 99,000 distinct CDR3 sequences. Sequenced material: blood. All receptors derive from a human donor with ulcerative colitis or Crohn's disease, or a healthy co-twin of an affected twin (not recorded which).

The rearrangement uses TRBV28 and TRBJ1-3; TCRdb selects TRBD1, and the lack of DNA leaves this call unchecked. The CDR3 totals 15 residues. CDR1 and CDR2 (germline): MDHEN, SYDVKM. The CDR3 loop reads CASRAPRLSGNTIYF.

The V call is TRBV7-2, the J call TRBJ2-5; TCRdb reports TRBD2, a call that lacks DNA to check it against. Germline values: CDR1 SGHTA, CDR2 FQGNSA. The CDR3 runs 16 residues. The CDR3 region is CASSLVPAGGQETQYF.

The chain employs TRBV7-2 and TRBJ2-7; TCRdb reports TRBD2, a call that lacks DNA to check it against. The CDR3 is made up of 15 amino acids. Germline V CDR1 and CDR2: SGHTA, FQGNSA. This chain's CDR3 is CASSLPGGKAYEQYF.

The chain is built from TRBV18 and TRBJ2-3; TCRdb selects TRBD1, and the lack of DNA leaves this call unchecked. CDR1 is KGHSH and CDR2 is LQKENI in the germline V gene. This CDR3 is built from 14 residues. The CDR3 sequence: CASLDRVAPDTQYF.

This chain joins TRBV7-3 and TRBJ2-1; TCRdb's D call of TRBD1 is untestable without DNA. There are 13 residues in the CDR3. Germline CDR1 and CDR2: SGHTA and FQGTGA. CDR3 in amino acids: CASSSEGDNEQFF.

V is TRBV11-1 and J is TRBJ2-1; there is no DNA to check the TCRdb D call of TRBD1. CDR1 is SGHAT and CDR2 is FQDESV in the germline V gene (reference sequence). The CDR3 has 14 residues. CDR3 region: CASSADRAYNEQFF.

This CDR3 reads CASSLFGGPYNEQFF. The chain links TRBV11-2 to TRBJ2-1; the TCRdb D gene call, TRBD2, has no DNA to confirm it. This CDR3 region has 15 residues. The germline V gene has CDR1 SGHAT and CDR2 FQNNGV.

The chain combines TRBV28 with TRBJ2-7; the D gene TCRdb calls, TRBD1, cannot be checked with no DNA. This CDR3 comprises 16 residues. Germline V gives CDR1 MDHEN, CDR2 SYDVKM. The CDR3 loop reads CASSWPPGRSSYEQYF.

The rearrangement joins TRBV6-1 to TRBJ2-2. CDR1 MNHNS and CDR2 SASEGT come from the germline V gene. This CDR3 comprises 13 residues. CDR3 protein: CASSGLNTGELFF.

The chain is built from TRBV7-9 and TRBJ2-1; TCRdb indicates TRBD1, and absent DNA this call remains unverified. Germline loops: CDR1 SEHNR, CDR2 FQNEAQ (reference sequence). The CDR3 covers 16 residues. The CDR3 protein is CASSLLGGEFPNEQFF.

This chain uses TRBV4-2 with TRBJ2-7. The CDR3 extends over 13 amino acids. The germline V gene encodes CDR1 LGHNA and CDR2 YNFKEQ. CDR3 region: CASSQDDGYEQYF.

The chain carries TRBV21-1 and TRBJ1-2; no DNA is available, so the TRBD1 call from TCRdb remains unchecked. TRBV21-1 is listed as a pseudogene. The CDR3 sequence is 14 residues long. The CDR3 loop reads CASIGRGRNYGYTF.

This chain joins TRBV11-2 and TRBJ2-5. This CDR3 spans 13 amino acids. Germline CDR1 and CDR2: SGHAT and FQNNGV. The chain's CDR3 is CASSLEYQETQYF.

The chain has TRBV10-3 and TRBJ1-4; TCRdb returns TRBD1, unconfirmable since there is no DNA. Germline values: CDR1 ENHRY, CDR2 SYGVKD. This CDR3 has 14 residues. The CDR3 reads CAISAGQGAEKLFF.

The chain uses TRBV7-8 and TRBJ2-2; TCRdb proposes TRBD1, but this gene call is untestable without DNA. From germline, CDR1 is SGHVS and CDR2 FQNEAQ. This CDR3 is 14 amino acids long. Here the CDR3 reads CASRQGTNTGELFF.

The chain couples TRBV5-1 to TRBJ1-5; absent DNA, TCRdb's TRBD1 call cannot be checked. From germline, CDR1 is SGHRS and CDR2 YFSETQ. The CDR3 totals 13 residues. CDR3 residues: CASSLEQDQPQHF.

V usage is TRBV20-1 and J usage is TRBJ2-3; TCRdb selects TRBD2, and the lack of DNA leaves this call unchecked. The CDR3 has 14 residues. The germline V gene encodes CDR1 DFQATT and CDR2 SNEGSKA (reference sequence). The CDR3: CSARPREDTDTQYF.

The chain carries TRBV5-1 and TRBJ2-3. The CDR3 covers 16 residues. The germline gives CDR1 SGHRS, CDR2 YFSETQ. CDR3 protein: CASSSGDGDGTDTQYF.

The chain has TRBV6-5 and TRBJ2-3; TCRdb returns TRBD1, unconfirmable since there is no DNA. The germline CDR1 and CDR2 sequences are MNHEY and SVGAGI. The CDR3 is 13 residues long. This CDR3 reads CASSYSQGGTQYF.

V gene TRBV7-2 combines with J gene TRBJ1-1. Per the germline V gene, CDR1 is SGHTA and CDR2 is FQGNSA. This CDR3 region has 13 residues. CDR3 protein: CASSTPNRRESFF.

The chain has TRBV9 and TRBJ1-2; the TCRdb call, TRBD1, lacks DNA for checking. Germline V gives CDR1 SGDLS, CDR2 YYNGEE. There are 15 residues in the CDR3. CDR3 amino acids: CASSVGRGSGYGYTF.

The chain recombines TRBV5-1 with TRBJ2-1; the D gene TCRdb calls, TRBD2, cannot be checked with no DNA. Germline CDR1 SGHRS, CDR2 YFSETQ. The CDR3 totals 15 residues. The CDR3 here is CASSPPRLAIHEQFF.

The rearrangement joins TRBV7-2 to TRBJ1-3; the D call from TCRdb, TRBD1, cannot be confirmed without DNA. Germline CDR1 SGHTA, CDR2 FQGNSA. This CDR3 has 15 amino acids. CDR3 sequence: CASSSAGGAGNTIYF.

The chain carries TRBV5-1 and TRBJ2-5. CDR3 length: 14 residues. Germline V gene sequence: CDR1 SGHRS, CDR2 YFSETQ. This chain's CDR3 is CASSLSLLGEAQYF.

V and J are TRBV5-1 and TRBJ2-2. Looked up from germline, CDR1 is SGHRS and CDR2 is YFSETQ. There are 15 residues in the CDR3. The CDR3 sequence: CASSLTSANTGELFF.

The gene calls are TRBV7-9 and TRBJ2-2; lacking DNA, the TRBD1 call made by TCRdb goes unchecked. The CDR3 is 13 residues long. The germline CDR1 and CDR2 sequences are SEHNR and FQNEAQ (reference sequence). The CDR3 spells CASSLQGGGELFF.